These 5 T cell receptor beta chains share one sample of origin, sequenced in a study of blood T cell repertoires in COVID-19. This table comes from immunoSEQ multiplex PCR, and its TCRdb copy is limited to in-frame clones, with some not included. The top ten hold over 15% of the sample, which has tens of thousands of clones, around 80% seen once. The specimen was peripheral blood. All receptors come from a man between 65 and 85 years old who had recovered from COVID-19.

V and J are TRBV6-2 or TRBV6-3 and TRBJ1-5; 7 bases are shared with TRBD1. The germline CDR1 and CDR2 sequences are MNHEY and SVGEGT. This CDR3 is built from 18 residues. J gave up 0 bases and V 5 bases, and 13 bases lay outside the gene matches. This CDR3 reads CASSPPRQGTYSNQPQHF. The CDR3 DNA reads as TGTGCCAGCAGTCCCCCCCGACAGGGAACGTATAGCAATCAGCCCCAGCATTTT.

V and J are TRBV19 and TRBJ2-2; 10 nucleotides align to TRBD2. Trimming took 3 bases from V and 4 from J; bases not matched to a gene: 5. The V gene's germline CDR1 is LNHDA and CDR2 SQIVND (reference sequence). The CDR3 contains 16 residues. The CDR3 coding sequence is TGTGCCAGTAGTATGCCCTTAGCGGGAGGCACCGGGGAGCTGTTTTTT. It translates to CASSMPLAGGTGELFF.

The CDR3 sequence: CASSPAGQSNTEAFF. As DNA, the CDR3 is TGTGCCAGCTCACCCGCAGGACAGTCGAACACTGAAGCTTTCTTT. The V and J genes are TRBV18 and TRBJ1-1, with D possibly being TRBD1 (6 bases). The germline V gene has CDR1 KGHSH and CDR2 LQKENI. The CDR3 runs 15 residues. The V end lost 3 bases, the J end lost 1 base, and 12 bases lay between the germline ends.

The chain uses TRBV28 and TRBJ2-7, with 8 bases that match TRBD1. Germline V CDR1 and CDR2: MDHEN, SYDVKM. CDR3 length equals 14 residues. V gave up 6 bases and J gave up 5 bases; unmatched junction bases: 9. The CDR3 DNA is TGTGCCAGCAGGCTGACAGGGGAAGTCGACGAGCAGTACTTC. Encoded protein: CASRLTGEVDEQYF.

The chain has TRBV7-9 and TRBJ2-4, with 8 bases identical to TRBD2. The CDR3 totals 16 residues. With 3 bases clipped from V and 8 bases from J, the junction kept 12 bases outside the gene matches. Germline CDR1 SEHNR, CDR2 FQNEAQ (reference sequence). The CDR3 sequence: CASSFLGGGRVDIQYF. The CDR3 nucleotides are TGTGCCAGCAGCTTTCTCGGCGGGGGGCGGGTAGACATTCAGTACTTC.